This TCR beta chain is from a study of beta chain features in type 1 diabetes. Expressed TCRB transcripts were sequenced after all isolated RNA was converted to cDNA. The repertoire was sequenced with immunoSEQ multiplex PCR; TCRdb's copy has only in-frame clones and lacks some. In the table there are approximately 150,000 clones, 9% to 10% of which are singletons. Trimming pared 2 bases from V and 0 bases from J, leaving 4 bases between. CDR3 length equals 13 residues. The germline CDR1 and CDR2 sequences are KGHSH and LQKENI. This chain uses TRBV18 with TRBJ1-1; no clear D. This sequence originates from a woman in her 40s in good health. The sample taken for sequencing was central memory CD4+ T cells from blood. DNA of the CDR3: TGTGCCAGCTCACCAGAGCTGAACACTGAAGCTTTCTTT. Translating gives CASSPELNTEAFF.